The 19 T cell receptor beta chains listed next were all sequenced from one sample in a study of CD8 T cells in ankylosing spondylitis. One entry per CDR3 protein results from TCRdb running MiXCR on the 5' RACE reads. This sample has tens of thousands of distinct CDR3 sequences, with more than 25% found just once. The sample was blood, either unsorted or a sorted T cell fraction (not recorded which). The origin of the receptors is a male donor with ankylosing spondylitis or in good health (not recorded which).

Only a few counts were recorded for this clonotype. The CDR3 loop reads CASSLGWLAARGTDTQYF. CDR3 coding DNA: TGTGCCAGCAGCTTGGGATGGCTAGCGGCCCGCGGCACAGATACGCAGTATTTT. The genes are TRBV5-6 and TRBJ2-3, with TRBD2 identical over 7 bases. The trim removed 0 bases at V and 1 base at J, leaving 11 bases unmatched. CDR1 and CDR2 (germline): SGHDT, YYEEEE. The length of the CDR3 is 18 residues.

This clonotype was seen a handful of times. A junction end diverges from the germline sequence, so it may reflect a read error. This chain connects TRBV4-1 to TRBJ1-5; D gene uncertain. Germline values: CDR1 MGHRA, CDR2 YSYEKL. The CDR3 has 17 amino acids. This CDR3 is CASSKEVGSYSNQPQHF. Here the CDR3 DNA reads TGCGCCAGCAGCAAAGAAGTAGGATCATATAGCAATCAGCCCCAGCATTTT.

The J gene is TRBJ2-3, the V gene TRBV5-1; no firm D call. This CDR3 has 13 amino acids. The V gene's germline CDR1 is SGHRS and CDR2 YFSETQ. The V and J ends lost 2 bases and 6 bases respectively, with 10 bases between them. As DNA, the CDR3 is TGCGCCAGCAGCTTCTCGGCGAGGGATACGCAGTATTTT. Translation: CASSFSARDTQYF.

The chain employs TRBV12-3 or TRBV12-4 and TRBJ1-6, with 7 bases lining up with TRBD1. J gave up 10 bases and V 3 bases, and 6 bases lay outside the gene matches. CDR3 size: 14 residues. CDR3 residues: CASSFGTVESPLHF. Here the CDR3 DNA reads TGTGCCAGCAGTTTCGGGACAGTCGAGTCACCCCTCCACTTT.

The chain has TRBV20-1 and TRBJ2-3; 8 nucleotides match TRBD2. Germline lookup yields CDR1 DFQATT and CDR2 SNEGSKA (reference sequence). J was trimmed by 4 bases and V by 3 bases; bases with no gene match: 6. The CDR3 has 14 residues. The CDR3 protein is CSASGRASADTQYF. CDR3 DNA sequence: TGCAGTGCTAGCGGGAGGGCCTCCGCAGATACGCAGTATTTT.

In this sample, this clonotype turned up a few times. The chain combines TRBV11-1 with TRBJ2-3, with TRBD2 identical over 11 bases. The junction had 19 bases not matched to a gene; V was cut back by 0 bases and J by 2 bases. Germline CDR1 and CDR2: SGHAT and FQDESV (reference sequence). The CDR3 runs 22 residues. The CDR3 nucleotides are TGTGCCAGCAGCTTAGCGCTTTCCCCCATTGGGGGACTAGCGGACCTCACAGATACGCAGTATTTT. It encodes CASSLALSPIGGLADLTDTQYF.

The chain couples TRBV7-2 to TRBJ2-3; weak D call: TRBD2 (5 bases). CDR1 and CDR2 from the germline V gene are SGHTA and FQGNSA. Trimming removed 4 bases at V and 5 bases at J, with 22 bases between. This CDR3 contains 17 residues. The CDR3 loop is CASSSLFPGRVEDTQYF. CDR3 bases: TGTGCCAGCAGCTCGCTCTTCCCGGGAAGGGTGGAAGATACGCAGTATTTT.

Many counts were recorded for this clonotype. The CDR3 is CSVVVGGTGELFF. Here the CDR3 DNA reads TGCAGCGTTGTTGTCGGCGGAACCGGGGAGCTGTTTTTT. The chain employs TRBV29-1 and TRBJ2-2; D not resolved. V was trimmed by 4 bases and J by 5 bases, leaving 11 bases between them. CDR1 and CDR2 from the germline V gene are SQVTM and ANQGSEA. This CDR3 contains 13 residues.

This clonotype was detected only once. The rearrangement links TRBV30 to TRBJ1-1; D remains ambiguous. Germline CDR1 and CDR2: GTSNPN and SVGIG (reference sequence). Trimming took 3 bases from V and 0 from J, leaving 5 bases between them. There are 12 residues in the CDR3. The CDR3 nucleotides read TGTGCCTGGAGACTCATGAACACTGAAGCTTTCTTT. Its protein is CAWRLMNTEAFF.

The J gene is TRBJ2-7, the V gene TRBV10-1, with D perhaps TRBD2 (5 bases). Per germline, CDR1 WNHNN and CDR2 SYGVQD (reference sequence). The V end lost 0 bases, the J end lost 5 bases, and 8 bases lay between the germline ends. The length of the CDR3 is 13 residues. The CDR3 bases are TGCGCCAGCAGTGAGTCGACTACCCACGAGCAGTACTTC. This codes for CASSESTTHEQYF.

This clonotype was detected a few times. V usage is TRBV27 and J usage is TRBJ1-5; tentative D call: TRBD1 (6 bases). CDR3 length equals 16 residues. From germline, CDR1 is MNHEY and CDR2 SMNVEV (reference sequence). V was cut by 5 bases and J by 1 base, with 15 bases left in between. For the CDR3, the DNA is TGTGCCAGCAGTGGCCTCGGGACAAAAAGCAATCAGCCCCAGCATTTT. This gives the protein CASSGLGTKSNQPQHF.

This clonotype has a count of ten or more. This chain links TRBV7-2 with TRBJ2-1; 13 nucleotides match TRBD2. The V and J ends lost 5 bases and 10 bases, in that order; junction bases with no gene match: 8. The CDR3 sequence is 15 residues long. Germline assignment: CDR1 SGHTA and CDR2 FQGNSA. The CDR3 protein is CASSRTSGSVGEQFF. In DNA form, the CDR3 reads TGTGCCAGCAGCAGGACTAGCGGGAGTGTAGGAGAGCAGTTCTTC.

This clonotype was observed a handful of times. This sequence joins TRBV27 and TRBJ2-6, with no clear D. Trimming pared 4 bases from V and 0 bases from J, leaving 10 bases between. Germline CDR1 and CDR2: MNHEY and SMNVEV (reference sequence). CDR3 length: 16 residues. CDR3 DNA sequence: TGTGCCAGCAGTTCGACCTCCTTCTCTGGGGCCAACGTCCTGACTTTC. This encodes CASSSTSFSGANVLTF.

The V call is TRBV2, the J call TRBJ1-2, with D unresolved. The CDR3 sequence is 13 residues long. Germline V lookup: CDR1 SNHLY, CDR2 FYNNEI. V shed 4 bases and J shed 3 bases, with 9 bases lying between them. The CDR3 is CASSVEEHYGYTF. Here the CDR3 DNA reads TGTGCCAGCAGTGTAGAAGAACACTATGGCTACACCTTC. Combining the CDR3 with reference TRBV2 and TRBJ1-2 gives the whole variable domain EPEVTQTPSHQVTQMGQEVILRCVPISNHLYFYWYRQILGQKVEFLVSFYNNEISEKSEIFDDQFSVERPDGSNFTLKIRSTKLEDSAMYFCASSVEEHYGYTFGSGTRLTVV.

The rearrangement joins TRBV20-1 to TRBJ2-1; 8 bases are shared with TRBD2. Germline V gives CDR1 DFQATT, CDR2 SNEGSKA (reference sequence). The CDR3 loop spans 14 amino acids. Germline trimming cut 5 bases from V and 7 bases from J; bases unmatched to any gene: 10. CDR3 sequence: CSASSGSGGNEQFF. The CDR3 DNA is TGCAGTGCTTCCAGCGGGAGTGGGGGGAATGAGCAGTTCTTC.

The genes are TRBV15 and TRBJ2-1, with unresolved D. The germline V gene has CDR1 LNHNV and CDR2 YYDKDF (reference sequence). The CDR3 runs to 15 residues. Trimming stripped 0 bases from V and 3 bases from J, with 9 bases between. CDR3 loop: CATSRDRDLYNEQFF. CDR3 DNA: TGTGCCACCAGCAGAGATAGAGACCTCTACAATGAGCAGTTCTTC.

The gene calls are TRBV7-3 and TRBJ2-3; 9 positions match TRBD2. This CDR3 region has 15 residues. V was pared by 5 bases and J by 3 bases, with 6 bases of the junction left unmatched. The germline V gene encodes CDR1 SGHTA and CDR2 FQGTGA. CDR3 in amino acids: CASSRRAGGTDTQYF. The DNA of the CDR3 is TGTGCCAGCAGCAGACGAGCGGGAGGTACAGATACGCAGTATTTT.

This clonotype was counted a few times. J is TRBJ1-1 and V is TRBV10-3; D gene unclear. V gave up 6 bases and J gave up 2 bases, with 16 bases separating them. Germline V gene lookup returns CDR1 ENHRY and CDR2 SYGVKD. CDR3 size: 15 residues. CDR3 nucleotides: TGTGCCATCAGGGAGCCGGCGGAGGGAAACACTGAAGCTTTCTTT. Its protein is CAIREPAEGNTEAFF.

This clonotype was observed a handful of times. The chain links TRBV11-1 to TRBJ1-5; 8 bases align to TRBD1. V was pared by 5 bases and J by 0 bases, with 3 bases of the junction left unmatched. CDR3 length equals 15 residues. Germline V gives CDR1 SGHAT, CDR2 FQDESV (reference sequence). CDR3 coding DNA: TGTGCCAGCAGCCAGGGGGCCGATAGCAATCAGCCCCAGCATTTT. Translated, it gives CASSQGADSNQPQHF.